This entry lists 21 T cell receptor beta chains sequenced from one sample in a study of regulatory T cells in long-lasting Graves disease. Assembly of TCR beta libraries relied on iRepertoire HTBI primers together with Arm-PCR of CDR3 regions. In TCRdb, the multiplex PCR reads were re-called with MiXCR into one record per CDR3 protein. Altogether 350,000 to 500,000 distinct CDR3 sequences are present, approximately 22% being singletons, with the ten largest covering 14%. Documented time point: persistent/refractory GD, antithyroid drugs over 5 years with positive TRAb. The TCR library was made from RNA that had been extracted from PBMCs in TRIzol. The sequencing here drew on peripheral blood mononuclear cells (PBMCs), taken when the disease was refractory, from a patient treated with antithyroid drugs. The receptors were gathered from a female donor with Graves disease.

This clonotype came up many times. The rearrangement links TRBV10-3 to TRBJ2-7; 11 bases fit TRBD1. V shed 2 bases, J shed 7 bases, and the junction held 7 bases outside the gene matches. From germline, CDR1 is ENHRY and CDR2 SYGVKD. The CDR3 extends over 15 amino acids. The CDR3 DNA sequence: TGTGCCATCAGTGAGGGGACAGGGGGGGCTGAGGAGCAGTACTTC. Protein: CAISEGTGGAEEQYF.

The sample holds many counts of this clonotype. This chain uses TRBV6-1 with TRBJ2-5, with TRBD2 matching 11 bases. Trimming cost V 2 bases and J 5 bases; bases outside gene matches: 7. CDR1 and CDR2 from the germline V gene are MNHNS and SASEGT. The CDR3 has 16 residues. The CDR3 loop is CASSEPPSGRWETQYF. The CDR3 region has the DNA TGTGCCAGCAGTGAACCACCTAGCGGGAGGTGGGAGACCCAGTACTTC.

This clonotype has ten or more counts. This chain connects TRBV2 to TRBJ2-6, with a possible D match to TRBD1 (5 bases). V shed 4 bases and J shed 4 bases, with 11 bases lying between them. CDR1 is SNHLY, CDR2 FYNNEI, per germline. This CDR3 has 15 residues. CDR3 sequence: CASSAGLLGANVLTF. CDR3 sequence (DNA): TGTGCCAGCAGTGCAGGGTTGTTGGGGGCCAACGTCCTGACTTTC.

This clonotype was recorded many times. J is TRBJ2-3 and V is TRBV11-2; TRBD1 matches 11 bases. CDR1 and CDR2 from the germline V gene are SGHAT and FQNNGV. This CDR3 is 17 amino acids long. V shed 5 bases and J 10 bases; nucleotides not matched to a gene: 17. The CDR3 DNA reads TGTGCCAGCAGCGTATCGACCGGGACAGGGGGTAATTTCGCGCAGTATTTT. Translating gives CASSVSTGTGGNFAQYF.

This clonotype showed up many times. The chain uses TRBV19 and TRBJ1-5; D unclear. The CDR3 consists of 13 residues. Germline V gene lookup returns CDR1 LNHDA and CDR2 SQIVND (reference sequence). Trimming stripped 3 bases from V and 3 bases from J, with 6 bases between. CDR3 residues: CASSIRFNQPQHF. The CDR3 coding sequence is TGTGCCAGTAGTATTAGGTTCAATCAGCCCCAGCATTTT. Full variable domain (remainder filled in from reference TRBV19 and TRBJ1-5): DGGITQSPKYLFRKEGQNVTLSCEQNLNHDAMYWYRQDPGQGLRLIYYSQIVNDFQKGDIAEGYSVSREKKESFPLTVTSAQKNPTAFYLCASSIRFNQPQHFGDGTRLSIL.

V usage is TRBV19 and J usage is TRBJ2-3, with 10 bases fitting TRBD2. The CDR3 extends over 16 amino acids. Germline V gives CDR1 LNHDA, CDR2 SQIVND (reference sequence). Losses at the gene ends were 5 bases for V and 3 bases for J; bases not matched to a gene: 8. CDR3 sequence: CASSPGTSVLTDTQYF. CDR3 nucleotide sequence: TGTGCCAGTAGTCCGGGGACTAGCGTGTTGACAGATACGCAGTATTTT.

This clonotype was observed at least ten times. The CDR3: CASSLETGGNSYEQYF. CDR3 coding DNA: TGTGCCAGCAGCTTAGAAACAGGGGGCAACTCCTACGAGCAGTACTTC. V is TRBV7-8 and J is TRBJ2-7; 9 bases align to TRBD1. V gave up 1 base and J gave up 0 bases; unmatched junction bases: 4. The length of the CDR3 is 16 residues. The germline gives CDR1 SGHVS, CDR2 FQNEAQ.

This clonotype has a count of ten or more. The J gene is TRBJ2-5, the V gene TRBV28, with D possibly called TRBD1 or TRBD2 (6 bases each). Germline-derived CDR1 and CDR2 are MDHEN and SYDVKM. Trimming stripped 1 base from V and 5 bases from J, with 14 bases between. The CDR3 extends over 15 amino acids. This CDR3 reads CASSLLRERGETQYF. As DNA, the CDR3 is TGTGCCAGCAGTTTATTACGGGAGAGGGGGGAGACCCAGTACTTC. Full variable domain (remainder filled in from reference TRBV28 and TRBJ2-5): DVKVTQSSRYLVKRTGEKVFLECVQDMDHENMFWYRQDPGLGLRLIYFSYDVKMKEKGDIPEGYSVSREKKERFSLILESASTNQTSMYLCASSLLRERGETQYFGPGTRLLVL.

This clonotype was observed a single time. The chain combines TRBV15 with TRBJ2-3; D remains unclear. The CDR3 contains 14 residues. Germline V gene sequence: CDR1 LNHNV, CDR2 YYDKDF (reference sequence). V dropped 6 bases and J dropped 2 bases, with 12 bases sitting between them. CDR3 region: CATRLLRVTDTQYF. The DNA for the CDR3 is TGTGCCACCAGACTCCTTCGGGTCACAGATACGCAGTATTTT.

This clonotype was detected only a few times. The rearrangement uses TRBV19 and TRBJ1-4, with D perhaps matching TRBD1 (5 bases). The CDR3 runs 15 residues. Between the trimmed V and J ends, which lost 3 bases and 6 bases, there was a span of 14 bases. The V gene's germline CDR1 is LNHDA and CDR2 SQIVND (reference sequence). The CDR3 DNA follows: TGTGCCAGTAGTATGCGGGGACGGGACGATGAAAAACTGTTTTTT. Amino acids: CASSMRGRDDEKLFF.

This sequence joins TRBV20-1 and TRBJ2-1, with D possibly matching TRBD2 (6 bases). With 7 bases removed from V and 15 bases from J, the gap between germline ends came to 25 bases. CDR3 length: 13 amino acids. Germline assignment: CDR1 DFQATT and CDR2 SNEGSKA (reference sequence). CDR3 region: CSVLSTGDFLRFF. The DNA for the CDR3 is TGCAGTGTACTCAGCACGGGAGACTTTTTACGGTTCTTC.

V is TRBV19 and J is TRBJ1-5; D is perhaps TRBD1 (6 bases). This CDR3 comprises 16 residues. Trimming removed 6 bases from V and 5 bases from J, with 20 bases in between. Germline-derived CDR1 and CDR2 are LNHDA and SQIVND (reference sequence). The CDR3 loop is CASRNRGGRGDQPQHF. Here the CDR3 DNA reads TGTGCCAGTAGGAATCGAGGGGGGCGCGGGGATCAGCCCCAGCATTTT.

This clonotype appeared many times. The chain links TRBV12-3 or TRBV12-4 to TRBJ1-1, with D uncertain. The V end was cut by 4 bases, the J end by 4 bases, with 10 bases between. This CDR3 contains 13 residues. The CDR3 region has the DNA TGTGCCAGCAGTTGGAACCGTGGCACTGAAGCTTTCTTT. It specifies CASSWNRGTEAFF.

This clonotype was detected only a few times. The chain joins TRBV3-1 to TRBJ2-7, with 9 bases that match TRBD2. With V trimmed by 1 base and J by 0 bases, 1 base remained unmatched. This CDR3 has 15 residues. Looked up from germline, CDR1 is LGHDT and CDR2 is YNNKEL (reference sequence). For the CDR3, the DNA is TGTGCCAGCAGCCAAGCTAGCGGGAACTCCTACGAGCAGTACTTC. This codes for CASSQASGNSYEQYF.

This chain uses TRBV30 with TRBJ2-7, with TRBD1 matching over 8 bases. The CDR3 contains 14 residues. CDR1 and CDR2 from the germline V gene are GTSNPN and SVGIG (reference sequence). The V gene end was trimmed by 2 bases and the J gene end by 4 bases; junction bases not matched to a gene: 7. The CDR3 region has the DNA TGTGCCTGGAGTTCTCCAGGGGGCGGGTACGAGCAGTACTTC. It specifies CAWSSPGGGYEQYF.

About this clonotype: At one of its ends the junction is not consistent with the germline gene, which may arise from a read error. This sequence joins TRBV12-3 or TRBV12-4 and TRBJ2-5; 9 bases line up with TRBD2. CDR3 size: 17 residues. This chain's CDR3 is CASSQIPGLASGETQYF. CDR3 DNA sequence: TGCGCCAGCAGCCAAATCCCGGGACTAGCATCCGGGGAGACCCAGTACTTC.

The chain is built from TRBV5-1 and TRBJ2-2; tentative D call: TRBD2 (5 bases). Germline values: CDR1 SGHRS, CDR2 YFSETQ. The length of the CDR3 is 16 residues. Deletions cut 4 bases from V and 0 bases from J, with 13 bases between. CDR3 sequence (DNA): TGCGCCAGCAGCCCTTCTAGCATCGCGAACACCGGGGAGCTGTTTTTT. Protein: CASSPSSIANTGELFF.

Remarks on this clonotype: With a far larger clone one base away, a read error is the likely cause. The chain uses TRBV11-2 and TRBJ2-5; D may be TRBD2 (5 bases). CDR3 length: 14 amino acids. Germline CDR1 reads SGHAT; CDR2 reads FQNNGV. CDR3 DNA sequence: TGTGCCGGCAGCTCCTGGCGGGACCAAGAGACCCAGTACTTC. Protein: CAGSSWRDQETQYF.

The V gene is TRBV9, the J gene TRBJ2-5, with unresolved D. V gave up 0 bases and J gave up 1 base, with 10 bases separating them. This CDR3 spans 15 amino acids. CDR1 and CDR2 from the germline V gene are SGDLS and YYNGEE. This CDR3 is CASSVDGRSQETQYF. In DNA form, the CDR3 reads TGTGCCAGCAGCGTAGATGGGCGGTCCCAAGAGACCCAGTACTTC. The variable domain in full, completed from reference TRBV9 and TRBJ2-5, reads DSGVTQTPKHLITATGQRVTLRCSPRSGDLSVYWYQQSLDQGLQFLIQYYNGEERAKGNILERFSAQQFPDLHSELNLSSLELGDSALYFCASSVDGRSQETQYFGPGTRLLVL.

This chain uses TRBV30 with TRBJ2-7; TRBD2 aligns across 7 bases. The V and J ends lost 1 base and 9 bases, in that order; junction bases with no gene match: 12. Germline-derived CDR1 and CDR2 are GTSNPN and SVGIG (reference sequence). CDR3 length: 14 amino acids. CDR3 region: CAWSALGGVAVQYF. CDR3 DNA: TGTGCCTGGAGTGCCCTGGGGGGGGTTGCTGTGCAGTACTTC.

This clonotype was recorded a few times. J is TRBJ2-5 and V is TRBV29-1; 14 bases map to TRBD2. V lost 6 bases and J lost 5; bases outside the gene matches: 8. Germline CDR1 SQVTM, CDR2 ANQGSEA. This CDR3 is 15 amino acids long. The CDR3 reads CSVKGLAGAVETQYF. CDR3 DNA: TGCAGCGTCAAGGGACTAGCGGGAGCAGTTGAGACCCAGTACTTC. Filled out from reference TRBV29-1 and TRBJ2-5, the complete variable domain reads SAVISQKPSRDICQRGTSLTIQCQVDSQVTMMFWYRQQPGQSLTLIATANQGSEATYESGFVIDKFPISRPNLTFSTLTVSNMSPEDSSIYLCSVKGLAGAVETQYFGPGTRLLVL.